The clone carrying this T cell receptor (beta chain) was seen a few times. Its antigen remains unidentified. TCRdb keeps only in-frame clones here, not all; method: immunoSEQ multiplex PCR. The table includes more than 90,000 clones, around nine tenths detected once. CDR1 and CDR2 (germline): LNHDA, SQIVND (reference sequence). The CDR3 is 13 residues long. V gave up 7 bases and J gave up 6 bases; unmatched junction bases: 4. These data belong to a study of Tregs in tolerant kidney transplant recipients. Broader study findings: Activated donor B cell expansion appeared to reveal the most relevant donor-specific TCRbeta repertoire. The small number of patients limits these findings pending further validation.

Unstimulated Tregs (CD4+CD25+CD127-) and CD4+CD25- non-Tregs were sorted from PBMCs. The sequenced sample consisted of CD4+ T cells from blood. The receptor's source is a human donor in good health. The chain recombines TRBV19 with TRBJ1-1; TRBD1 matches 11 bases. CDR3 region: CASNGQGAAEAFF. The CDR3 DNA reads TGTGCCAGTAATGGACAGGGGGCCGCTGAAGCTTTCTTT.